These T cell receptor beta chains were read from a single sample in a study of Graves' ophthalmopathy and Graves' hyperthyroidism. TCRdb re-analysed the multiplex PCR reads in MiXCR, keeping a single row per CDR3 protein. The sample has approximately 700,000 distinct CDR3 sequences, under 50% seen once. Sample: peripheral blood. All receptors derive from an adult man with Graves' ophthalmopathy. Each CDR3 is given with its conserved first and last residue. The D gene is left open where the match is weak. Only part of the rows carry a size: once, few, many, or a class if the clone is expanded.

abundance,d_gene,j_gene,v_gene,CDR3nt,CDR3aa
many,.,TRBJ1-6,TRBV9,TGTGCCAGCAGCGTAGAGGGTCATTCCCATAATTCACCCCTCCACTTT,CASSVEGHSHNSPLHF
.,TRBD2,TRBJ2-3,TRBV7-8,TGTGCCAGCACCTCGACTAGCGGGACTGCAGATACGCAGTATTTT,CASTSTSGTADTQYF
few,TRBD1,TRBJ2-7,TRBV4-3,TGCGCCAGCAGCCAAGGGAACAGGGGGCCCTACGAGCAGTACTTC,CASSQGNRGPYEQYF
many,.,TRBJ1-2,TRBV14,TGTGCCAGCAGCCCGCGGACCGTGGGTGGCTACACCTTC,CASSPRTVGGYTF
few,TRBD1,TRBJ1-4,TRBV20-1,TGCAGTGCAAGAATGGGACAGATTAATGAAAAACTGTTTTTT,CSARMGQINEKLFF
many,TRBD1,TRBJ1-6,TRBV9,TGTGCCAGCAGCGTAGAGACAGGGGTTGGTGATTCACCCCTCCACTTT,CASSVETGVGDSPLHF
.,.,TRBJ2-5,TRBV7-8,TGTGCCAGCAGCCCAGGACGGTTTAGCAATCAGCCCCAGTACTTC,CASSPGRFSNQPQYF
many,.,TRBJ1-3,TRBV7-2,TGTGCCAGCAGCCCGCGGACTCAACCTGGAAACACCATATATTTT,CASSPRTQPGNTIYF
once,.,TRBJ1-2,TRBV11-1,TGTGCCCGAGGGGCAGGGCCTAACTATGGCTACACCTTC,CARGAGPNYGYTF
many,.,TRBJ2-5,TRBV5-1,TGCGCCAGCAGCTTGGCCGGGCCGTCGCAAGAGACCCAGTACTTC,CASSLAGPSQETQYF
few,.,TRBJ2-5,TRBV19,TGTGCCAGTAGTACGGGTAGTAGAGAGACCCAGTACTTC,CASSTGSRETQYF
.,.,TRBJ1-6,TRBV11-2,TGTGCCAGCAGCCAGATCCCGGGGGGCCATAATTCACCCCTCCACTTT,CASSQIPGGHNSPLHF
many,TRBD2,TRBJ2-5,TRBV10-3,TGTGCCATCAGTGAGTCAAGCGGGGGGTCCCAAGAGACCCAGTACTTC,CAISESSGGSQETQYF
few,.,TRBJ1-3,TRBV12-5,TGTGCTAGTGGTTCCCCTACAGGGAGCTCTGGAAACACCATATATTTT,CASGSPTGSSGNTIYF
many,TRBD1,TRBJ1-1,TRBV4-1,TGCGCCAGCAGCCATAGGACAGGAACATTGAACACTGAAGCTTTCTTT,CASSHRTGTLNTEAFF
many,.,TRBJ1-2,TRBV4-2,TGTGCCAGCAGCCAAGGTACAGGGCGTTCCGGCTACACCTTC,CASSQGTGRSGYTF
.,TRBD2,TRBJ2-7,TRBV20-1,TGCAGTGCCGGGGGGGGGGGACGCGCCTACGAGCAGTACTTC,CSAGGGGRAYEQYF
.,TRBD1,TRBJ2-7,TRBV12-3/TRBV12-4,TGTGCCAGCAGTGTCCAGACAGGGGGAGAGCAGTACTTC,CASSVQTGGEQYF
.,TRBD1,TRBJ1-1,TRBV7-9,TGTGCCAGCAGAGAAGGAACAGGGGCGCGCTTCGCTGAAGCTTTCTTT,CASREGTGARFAEAFF
once,TRBD1,TRBJ1-6,TRBV2,TGTGCCACAAGACAGGGAAATAATTCACCCCTCCACTTT,CATRQGNNSPLHF
many,.,TRBJ1-1,TRBV2,TGTGCCAGCAGTTACAGGGTTGGAACTGAAGCTTTCTTT,CASSYRVGTEAFF
many,.,TRBJ2-5,TRBV2,TGTGCCAGCTTCGATAAGGACACCCAAGAGACCCAGTACTTC,CASFDKDTQETQYF
.,.,TRBJ2-5,TRBV19,TGTGCCAGTAGTATAGGGTCGGCAGCGCAAGAGACCCAGTACTTC,CASSIGSAAQETQYF
.,.,TRBJ2-7,TRBV10-2,TGCGCCAGCAGCCAATCCCGGGCCAGCTCTGACAGCTACGAGCAGTACTTC,CASSQSRASSDSYEQYF
many,.,TRBJ1-2,TRBV11-2,TGTGCCAGCAGCTCCGAGAACTATGGCTACACCTTC,CASSSENYGYTF
many,.,TRBJ1-6,TRBV6-5,TGTGCCAGCAGTGAAGAGGGGGGAGCGAATTCACCCCTCCACTTT,CASSEEGGANSPLHF
.,TRBD2,TRBJ2-5,TRBV27,TGTGCCAGCAGTTTCGGGACTAGCGGGAGGGAAGAGACCCAGTACTTC,CASSFGTSGREETQYF
few,TRBD2,TRBJ2-3,TRBV4-2,TGTGCCAGCAGCCAAGGCACTAGCGGGGGGGCAGATACGCAGTATTTT,CASSQGTSGGADTQYF
.,.,TRBJ1-1,TRBV7-9,TGTGCCAGCAGCTTAGACAGGGAACTTGGTGAAGCTTTCTTT,CASSLDRELGEAFF
once,TRBD2,TRBJ2-6,TRBV7-9,TGTGCCAGCAGCTTAGTAGCGGGACTCCCCTCTGGGGCCAACGTCCTGACTTTC,CASSLVAGLPSGANVLTF
.,TRBD1,TRBJ1-2,TRBV29-1,TGCAGCAGCTCCGGGACAGGGGTCTCGGATGGCTACACCTTC,CSSSGTGVSDGYTF
many,.,TRBJ1-3,TRBV15,TGTGCCACCAGCAGAGATATCTGGGCCCCATCTGGAAACACCATATATTTT,CATSRDIWAPSGNTIYF
.,.,TRBJ1-5,TRBV29-1,TGCAGCGTGGGCCGACTAGCGGGGGCCTACGAGCATTTT,CSVGRLAGAYEHF
.,TRBD1,TRBJ2-5,TRBV12-5,TGTGCTAGTGCCCTGACAGGGGGTGGTACTGAAGAGACCCAGTACTTC,CASALTGGGTEETQYF
many,.,TRBJ1-2,TRBV29-1,TGCAGCGTTGGAAGCGGAAACTATGGCTACACCTTC,CSVGSGNYGYTF
.,TRBD1,TRBJ2-6,TRBV14,TGTGCCAGCAGCCACGGACAGGGGGCCTACGTCCTGACTTTC,CASSHGQGAYVLTF
many,TRBD1,TRBJ2-6,TRBV11-2,TGTGCCAGCAGCGCGTGGGGGACAGACCCCTCTGGGGCCAACGTCCTGACTTTC,CASSAWGTDPSGANVLTF
.,.,TRBJ1-2,TRBV24-1,TGTGCCTGGAAGGGTACTTATGGCTACACCTTC,CAWKGTYGYTF
many,TRBD2,TRBJ2-7,TRBV10-2,TGCGCCAGCACGGACGGGGGGGGGTACGAGCAGTACTTC,CASTDGGGYEQYF
.,TRBD1,TRBJ1-4,TRBV6-5,TGTGCCAGCGTTGGGGACAGCCCTAATGAAAAACTGTTTTTT,CASVGDSPNEKLFF
many,.,TRBJ1-1,TRBV19,TGTGCCAGTAGTACATCGACAGCGAACACTGAAGCTTTCTTT,CASSTSTANTEAFF
many,.,TRBJ2-7,TRBV7-2,TGTGCCAGCAGCTTGGGACATTTGTCCTACGAGCAGTACTTC,CASSLGHLSYEQYF
few,.,TRBJ1-5,TRBV6-6,TGTGCCAGCAGTTACTCGCGGAGTAAAAATCAGCCCCAGCATTTT,CASSYSRSKNQPQHF
.,TRBD1,TRBJ1-2,TRBV29-1,TGCAGCTTAGAACAGGGGGGGACCTATGGCTACACCTTC,CSLEQGGTYGYTF
.,TRBD1,TRBJ1-2,TRBV12-3/TRBV12-4,TGTGCCAGCAGTTTAGAGGGGGCCGGCTATGGCTACACCTTC,CASSLEGAGYGYTF
many,.,TRBJ1-1,TRBV12-3/TRBV12-4,TGTGCCAGCAGTTTCTCGGGGCGCGGAGCTTTCTTT,CASSFSGRGAFF
many,.,TRBJ2-7,TRBV29-1,TGCAGCGTTGAAGCAGGGGGAGGTTACGAGCAGTACTTC,CSVEAGGGYEQYF
.,.,TRBJ2-2,TRBV14,TGTGCCAGCAGCCAAGAGTTGGGCCAATCCGGGGAGCTGTTTTTT,CASSQELGQSGELFF